The 10 T cell receptor beta chains below were found in one sample sequenced in a study of radiotherapy plus CTLA-4 blockade in lung cancer. TCRdb keeps only in-frame clones here, not all; method: immunoSEQ multiplex PCR. The data hold around 90,000 clones, with under 85% observed a single time. Sequences were derived from peripheral blood, sampled from a patient treated with radiotherapy plus ipilimumab. The receptors here all came from a human donor with non-small cell lung cancer that progressed on radiotherapy plus ipilimumab.

V is TRBV7-9 and J is TRBJ2-7, with a possible D match to TRBD1 (6 bases). The CDR3 totals 16 residues. Trimming cost V 5 bases and J 3 bases, with 20 bases left between them. The V gene's germline CDR1 is SEHNR and CDR2 FQNEAQ (reference sequence). CDR3 sequence (DNA): TGTGCCAGCAGCCCCCCCCACCCCGGACAGATCTACGAGCAGTACTTC. Amino acid sequence: CASSPPHPGQIYEQYF.

CDR3 nucleotide sequence: TGTGCCAGCGGGGCAGGCGGCTCCTACGAGCAGTACTTC. Translation: CASGAGGSYEQYF. This chain joins TRBV25-1 and TRBJ2-7, with D possibly being TRBD1 (5 bases). CDR3 length: 13 residues. The V and J ends lost 8 bases and 0 bases respectively, with 11 bases between them. Germline values: CDR1 MGHDK, CDR2 SYGVNS.

The chain joins TRBV5-1 to TRBJ2-5, with 14 bases aligning to TRBD2. Germline V gives CDR1 SGHRS, CDR2 YFSETQ. The CDR3 is made up of 18 amino acids. J was trimmed by 5 bases and V by 5 bases; bases with no gene match: 14. The CDR3 region has the DNA TGCGCCAGCAGACCGGGACTAGCGGGAGTTAGGTTTGGGGAGACCCAGTACTTC. Translated, it gives CASRPGLAGVRFGETQYF.

The CDR3 reads CASSPQGTGANVLTF. The CDR3 bases are TGTGCCAGTAGTCCCCAGGGAACTGGGGCCAACGTCCTGACTTTC. The chain carries TRBV19 and TRBJ2-6, with a tentative D call TRBD1 (5 bases). The CDR3 length is 15 residues. Trimming removed 5 bases at V and 2 bases at J, with 10 bases between. Germline V gives CDR1 LNHDA, CDR2 SQIVND (reference sequence).

The chain combines TRBV27 with TRBJ1-1, with no clear D. V was cut by 8 bases and J by 1 base, with 23 bases left in between. Germline CDR1 MNHEY, CDR2 SMNVEV (reference sequence). The CDR3 extends over 17 amino acids. The CDR3 DNA follows: TGTGCCAGCCGAACCTCGAGCGGAGGCCGTGGGAACACTGAAGCTTTCTTT. This translates into CASRTSSGGRGNTEAFF.

V usage is TRBV4-3 and J usage is TRBJ2-3, with 9 nucleotides matching TRBD2. The CDR3 covers 17 residues. In germline, CDR1 is LGHNA, CDR2 YSLEER. V gave up 0 bases and J gave up 0 bases; unmatched junction bases: 4. As DNA, the CDR3 is TGCGCCAGCAGCCAAGACGCAGCGGGGGGTAGCACAGATACGCAGTATTTT. Amino acid sequence: CASSQDAAGGSTDTQYF.

The chain employs TRBV19 and TRBJ1-5; D is perhaps TRBD1 (6 bases). Deletions cut 4 bases from V and 6 bases from J, with 16 bases between. This CDR3 spans 15 amino acids. The germline V gene has CDR1 LNHDA and CDR2 SQIVND (reference sequence). The CDR3 here is CASSTLQGLVQPQHF. CDR3 in DNA: TGTGCCAGTAGTACACTTCAGGGGTTGGTTCAGCCCCAGCATTTT. The entire variable domain, with the rest obtained from reference TRBV19 and TRBJ1-5, is as follows: DGGITQSPKYLFRKEGQNVTLSCEQNLNHDAMYWYRQDPGQGLRLIYYSQIVNDFQKGDIAEGYSVSREKKESFPLTVTSAQKNPTAFYLCASSTLQGLVQPQHFGDGTRLSIL.

The CDR3 DNA follows: TGTGCCACGTCCGGGTCTAATGAAAAACTGTTTTTT. Its protein product is CATSGSNEKLFF. The chain carries TRBV5-6 and TRBJ1-4; D unresolved. Germline CDR1 SGHDT, CDR2 YYEEEE. With 9 bases removed from V and 3 bases from J, the gap between germline ends came to 9 bases. This CDR3 is 12 amino acids long. The complete variable domain, with remaining parts taken from reference TRBV5-6 and TRBJ1-4, reads DAGVTQSPTHLIKTRGQQVTLRCSPKSGHDTVSWYQQALGQGPQFIFQYYEEEERQRGNFPDRFSGHQFPNYSSELNVNALLLGDSALYLCATSGSNEKLFFGSGTQLSVL.

The CDR3 loop is CASSNRGGWGTDTQYF. In nucleotides, the CDR3 is TGTGCCAGCAGTAACCGAGGGGGATGGGGCACAGATACGCAGTATTTT. The chain recombines TRBV27 with TRBJ2-3; possible D gene TRBD1, 6 bases. V lost 5 bases and J lost 1, with 16 bases in between. From germline, CDR1 is MNHEY and CDR2 SMNVEV (reference sequence). The CDR3 length is 16 residues.

CDR3 coding DNA: TGTGCCAGCAGCTTGGACAGGGGGTTACAAGAGACCCAGTACTTC. This codes for CASSLDRGLQETQYF. The chain uses TRBV5-4 and TRBJ2-5; 8 bases match TRBD1. Germline V gene lookup returns CDR1 SGHNT and CDR2 YYREEE (reference sequence). V shed 0 bases and J 2 bases; nucleotides not matched to a gene: 3. The CDR3 is made up of 15 amino acids.